The sequence of this T cell receptor beta chain was determined in a study of blood T cell repertoires in COVID-19. This clone came up once. CDR1 and CDR2 (germline): LNHDA, SQIVND (reference sequence). The length of the CDR3 is 16 residues. V shed 3 bases and J 6 bases; nucleotides not matched to a gene: 9. In the original analysis: Estimation of nucleated cell counts was performed using reference gene primer amplification. Produced via immunoSEQ multiplex PCR; TCRdb's table is partial and in-frame only. The V and J calls and clone size come from that table; D and trimming were worked out from the DNA. The table lists around 65,000 clones, roughly 80% of them singletons, with about 15% in the top ten.

The V call is TRBV19, the J call TRBJ2-1, with 9 nucleotides matching TRBD2. What was sequenced was peripheral blood. The sequence came from a man aged 60 to 69 with acute or convalescent COVID-19. The CDR3 DNA is TGTGCCAGTAGTATTCAGGGGGGACTAGCTACCAATGAGCAGTTCTTC. Encoded protein: CASSIQGGLATNEQFF.